This T cell receptor (beta chain) comes out of a study of blood T cells in healthy people across ages. Then a second PCR, running roughly 7 to 11 cycles, was carried out with a sample-barcoded 5' primer and a J-beta primer mix. One entry per CDR3 protein, called by TCRdb with MiXCR from the 5' RACE reads. Among roughly 1.5 million distinct CDR3 sequences listed, approximately 43% were seen once. The CDR3 has 15 amino acids. CDR1 MNHEY and CDR2 SMNVEV come from the germline V gene (reference sequence). The V call is TRBV27, the J call TRBJ2-5; possibly TRBD1 for D (5 bases). The closer fit of TRBJ2-7 to the DNA end suggests the J call may be wrong. This TCR came from a woman aged 18-29 years in good health. Sequencing input: blood. The CDR3 bases are TGTGCCAGCAGTTTAGCGCCAGGGAAGGGGTACGAGCAGTACTTC. It translates to CASSLAPGKGYEQYF.